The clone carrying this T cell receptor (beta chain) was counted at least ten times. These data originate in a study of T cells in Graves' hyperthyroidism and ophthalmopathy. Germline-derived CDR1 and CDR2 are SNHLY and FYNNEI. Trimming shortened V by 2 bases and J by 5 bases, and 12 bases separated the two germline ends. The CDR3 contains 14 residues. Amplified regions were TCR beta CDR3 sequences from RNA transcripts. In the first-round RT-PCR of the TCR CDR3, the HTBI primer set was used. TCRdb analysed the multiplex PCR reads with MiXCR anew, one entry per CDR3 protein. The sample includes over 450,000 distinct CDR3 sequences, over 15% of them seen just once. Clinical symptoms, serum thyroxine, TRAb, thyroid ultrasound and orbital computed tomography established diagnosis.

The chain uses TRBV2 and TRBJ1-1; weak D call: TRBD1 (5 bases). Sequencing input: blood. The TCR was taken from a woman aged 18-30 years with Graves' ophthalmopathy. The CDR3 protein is CASSERGTGTEAFF. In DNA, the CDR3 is TGTGCCAGCAGTGAACGGGGGACTGGTACTGAAGCTTTCTTT.